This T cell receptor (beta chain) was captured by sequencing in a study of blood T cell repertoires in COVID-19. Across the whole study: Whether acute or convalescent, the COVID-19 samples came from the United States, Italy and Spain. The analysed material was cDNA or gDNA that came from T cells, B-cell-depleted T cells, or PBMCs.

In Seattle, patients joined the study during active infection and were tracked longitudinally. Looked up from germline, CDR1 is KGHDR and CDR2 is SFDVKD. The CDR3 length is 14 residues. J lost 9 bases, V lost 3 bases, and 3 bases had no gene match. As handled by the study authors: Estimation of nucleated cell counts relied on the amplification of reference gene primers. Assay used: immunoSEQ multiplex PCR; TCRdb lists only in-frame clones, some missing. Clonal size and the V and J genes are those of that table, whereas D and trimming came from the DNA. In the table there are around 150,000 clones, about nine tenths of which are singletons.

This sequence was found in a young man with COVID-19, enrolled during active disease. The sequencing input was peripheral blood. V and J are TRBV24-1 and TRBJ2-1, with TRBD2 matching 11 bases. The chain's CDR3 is CATSDAGTSGEQFF. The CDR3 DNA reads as TGTGCCACCAGTGATGCCGGGACTAGCGGTGAGCAGTTCTTC.